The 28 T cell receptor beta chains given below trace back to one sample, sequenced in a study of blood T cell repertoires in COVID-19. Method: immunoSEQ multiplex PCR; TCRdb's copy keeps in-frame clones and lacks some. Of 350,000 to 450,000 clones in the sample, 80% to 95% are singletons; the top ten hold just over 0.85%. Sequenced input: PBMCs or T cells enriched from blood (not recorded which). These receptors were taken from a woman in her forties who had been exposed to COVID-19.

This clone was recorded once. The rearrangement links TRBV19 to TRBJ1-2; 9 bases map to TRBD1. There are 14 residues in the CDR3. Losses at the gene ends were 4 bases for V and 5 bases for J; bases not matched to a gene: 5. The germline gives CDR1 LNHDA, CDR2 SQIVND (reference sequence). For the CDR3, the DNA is TGTGCCAGTAGTACGGGACAGGGAACTTATGGCTACACCTTC. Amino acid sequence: CASSTGQGTYGYTF. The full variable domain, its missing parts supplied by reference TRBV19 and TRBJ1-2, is DGGITQSPKYLFRKEGQNVTLSCEQNLNHDAMYWYRQDPGQGLRLIYYSQIVNDFQKGDIAEGYSVSREKKESFPLTVTSAQKNPTAFYLCASSTGQGTYGYTFGSGTRLTVV.

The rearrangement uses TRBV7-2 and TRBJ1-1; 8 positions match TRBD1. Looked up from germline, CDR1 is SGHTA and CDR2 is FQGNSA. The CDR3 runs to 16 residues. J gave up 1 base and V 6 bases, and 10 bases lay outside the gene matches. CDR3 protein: CASSFTGGVRNTEAFF. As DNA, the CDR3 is TGTGCCAGCAGTTTTACAGGGGGGGTTAGGAACACTGAAGCTTTCTTT.

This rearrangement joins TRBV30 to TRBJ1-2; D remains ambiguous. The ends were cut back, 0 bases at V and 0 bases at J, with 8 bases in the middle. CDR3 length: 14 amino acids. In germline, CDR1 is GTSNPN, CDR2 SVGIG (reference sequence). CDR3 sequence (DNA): TGTGCCTGGAGTGTAAGGCGGTCTAACTATGGCTACACCTTC. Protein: CAWSVRRSNYGYTF.

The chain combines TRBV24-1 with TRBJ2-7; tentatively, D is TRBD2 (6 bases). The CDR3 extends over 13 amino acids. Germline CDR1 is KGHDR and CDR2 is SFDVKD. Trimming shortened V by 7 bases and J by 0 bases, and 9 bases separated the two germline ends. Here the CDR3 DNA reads TGTGCCACCAGCCACGGGGGCTCCTACGAGCAGTACTTC. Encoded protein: CATSHGGSYEQYF.

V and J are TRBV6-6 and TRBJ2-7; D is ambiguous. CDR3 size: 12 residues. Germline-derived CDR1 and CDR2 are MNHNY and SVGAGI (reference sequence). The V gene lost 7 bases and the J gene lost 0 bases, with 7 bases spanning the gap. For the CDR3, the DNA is TGTGCCAGCACGCCGAGCTCCTACGAGCAGTACTTC. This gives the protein CASTPSSYEQYF.

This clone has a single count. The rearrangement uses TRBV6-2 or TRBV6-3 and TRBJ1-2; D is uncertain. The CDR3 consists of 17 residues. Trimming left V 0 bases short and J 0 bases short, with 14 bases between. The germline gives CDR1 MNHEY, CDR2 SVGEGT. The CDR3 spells CASSYSVSVPTNYGYTF. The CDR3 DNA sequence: TGTGCCAGCAGTTACTCGGTCAGTGTCCCCACTAACTATGGCTACACCTTC.

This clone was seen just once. The CDR3, as DNA: TGCAGTGCGGGGAGGAACACTGAAGCTTTCTTT. As protein: CSAGRNTEAFF. V is TRBV20-1 and J is TRBJ1-1, with no clear D. Germline V gives CDR1 DFQATT, CDR2 SNEGSKA (reference sequence). Trimming cost V 6 bases and J 1 base, with 6 bases left between them. CDR3 length: 11 residues.

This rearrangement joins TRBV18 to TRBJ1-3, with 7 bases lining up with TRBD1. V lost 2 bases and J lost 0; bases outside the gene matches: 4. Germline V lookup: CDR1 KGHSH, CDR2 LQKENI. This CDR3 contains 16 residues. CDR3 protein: CASSPGTAFSGNTIYF. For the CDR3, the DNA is TGTGCCAGCTCACCAGGGACAGCATTCTCTGGAAACACCATATATTTT.

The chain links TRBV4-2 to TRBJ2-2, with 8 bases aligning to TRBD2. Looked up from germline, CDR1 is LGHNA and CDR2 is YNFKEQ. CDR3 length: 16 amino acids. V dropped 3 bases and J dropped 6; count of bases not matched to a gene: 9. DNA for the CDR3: TGTGCCAGCAGCCAGGGACTAGGGAGTGTATCCGGGGAGCTGTTTTTT. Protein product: CASSQGLGSVSGELFF.

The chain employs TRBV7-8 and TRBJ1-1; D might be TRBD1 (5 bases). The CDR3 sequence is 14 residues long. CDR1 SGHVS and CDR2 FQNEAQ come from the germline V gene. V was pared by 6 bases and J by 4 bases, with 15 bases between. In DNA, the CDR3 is TGTGCCAGCAGTCTAGCGGCGGGGGGCACTGAAGCTTTCTTT. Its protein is CASSLAAGGTEAFF. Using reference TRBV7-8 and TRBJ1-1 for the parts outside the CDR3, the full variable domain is GAGVSQSPRYKVAKRGQDVALRCDPISGHVSLFWYQQALGQGPEFLTYFQNEAQLDKSGLPSDRFFAERPEGSVSTLKIQRTQQEDSAVYLCASSLAAGGTEAFFGQGTRLTVV.

The CDR3 DNA reads as TGCGCCAGCAGCTTGGGAGGATTCAATCAGCCCCAGCATTTT. It is translated as CASSLGGFNQPQHF. The V and J genes are TRBV5-1 and TRBJ1-5; D is ambiguous. This CDR3 comprises 14 residues. V lost 0 bases to trimming and J lost 3 bases, with 7 bases between them. CDR1 is SGHRS and CDR2 is YFSETQ in the germline V gene.

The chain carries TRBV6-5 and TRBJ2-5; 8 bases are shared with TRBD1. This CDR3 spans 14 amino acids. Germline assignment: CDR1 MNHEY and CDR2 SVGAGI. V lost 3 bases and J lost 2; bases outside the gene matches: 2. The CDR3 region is CASSYDRGQETQYF. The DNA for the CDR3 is TGTGCCAGCAGTTATGACAGGGGACAAGAGACCCAGTACTTC.

CDR3 nucleotides: TGTGCCAGCCGGGGACAGGGGAACACTGAAGCTTTCTTT. Its translation is CASRGQGNTEAFF. The rearrangement joins TRBV5-5 to TRBJ1-1; TRBD1 aligns across 9 bases. V lost 7 bases, J lost 1 base, and 2 bases stayed unmatched. Germline V lookup: CDR1 SGHKS, CDR2 YYEKEE (reference sequence). The CDR3 consists of 13 residues.

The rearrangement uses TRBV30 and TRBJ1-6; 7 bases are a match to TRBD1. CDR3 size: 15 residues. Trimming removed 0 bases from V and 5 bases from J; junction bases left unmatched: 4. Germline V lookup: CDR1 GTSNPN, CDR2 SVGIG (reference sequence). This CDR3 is CAWSVLDRDNSPLHF. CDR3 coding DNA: TGTGCCTGGAGTGTACTCGACAGGGATAATTCACCCCTCCACTTT.

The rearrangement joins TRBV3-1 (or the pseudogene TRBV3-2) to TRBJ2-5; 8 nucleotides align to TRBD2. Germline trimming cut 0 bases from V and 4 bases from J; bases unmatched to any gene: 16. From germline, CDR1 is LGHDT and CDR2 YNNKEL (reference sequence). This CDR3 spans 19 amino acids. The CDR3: CASSQDYWRGGRDPETQYF. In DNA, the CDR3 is TGTGCCAGCAGCCAAGATTATTGGCGCGGGGGGCGTGATCCAGAGACCCAGTACTTC.

In DNA form, the CDR3 reads TGTGCCAGCAGGATGGACAGGGGCCGCAACATTCAGTACTTC. The encoded protein is CASRMDRGRNIQYF. The chain has TRBV28 and TRBJ2-4; 9 bases align to TRBD1. Germline loops: CDR1 MDHEN, CDR2 SYDVKM. There are 14 residues in the CDR3. The V gene end was trimmed by 6 bases and the J gene end by 7 bases; junction bases not matched to a gene: 7. The entire variable domain, with the rest obtained from reference TRBV28 and TRBJ2-4, is as follows: DVKVTQSSRYLVKRTGEKVFLECVQDMDHENMFWYRQDPGLGLRLIYFSYDVKMKEKGDIPEGYSVSREKKERFSLILESASTNQTSMYLCASRMDRGRNIQYFGAGTRLSVL.

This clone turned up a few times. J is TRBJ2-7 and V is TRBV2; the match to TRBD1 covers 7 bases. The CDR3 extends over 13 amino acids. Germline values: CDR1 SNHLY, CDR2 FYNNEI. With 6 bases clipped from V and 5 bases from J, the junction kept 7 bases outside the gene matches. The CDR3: CASSPYRGNEQYF. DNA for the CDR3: TGTGCCAGCAGCCCCTACAGGGGCAACGAGCAGTACTTC.

This CDR3 is CASSYAGGVTDTQYF. The CDR3, as DNA: TGTGCCAGCAGTTATGCAGGGGGTGTCACAGATACGCAGTATTTT. The V and J genes are TRBV6-2 or TRBV6-3 and TRBJ2-3, with 7 nucleotides matching TRBD1. Germline CDR1 reads MNHEY; CDR2 reads SVGEGT. The CDR3 extends over 15 amino acids. V lost 3 bases to trimming and J lost 2 bases; unmatched junction nucleotides: 5.

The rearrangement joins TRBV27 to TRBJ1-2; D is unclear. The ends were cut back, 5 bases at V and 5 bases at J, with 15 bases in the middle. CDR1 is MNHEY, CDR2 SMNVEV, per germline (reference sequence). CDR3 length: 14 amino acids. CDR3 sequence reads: CASSLGTGSYGYTF. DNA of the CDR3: TGTGCCAGCAGTCTCGGTACCGGGTCGTATGGCTACACCTTC.

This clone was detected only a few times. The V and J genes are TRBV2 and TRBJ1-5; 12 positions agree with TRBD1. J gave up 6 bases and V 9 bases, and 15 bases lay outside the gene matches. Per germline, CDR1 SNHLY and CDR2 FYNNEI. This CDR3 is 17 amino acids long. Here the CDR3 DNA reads TGTGCCAGTATTAAAGGGGGACAGGGGGCTATGGCTCAGCCCCAGCATTTT. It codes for CASIKGGQGAMAQPQHF.

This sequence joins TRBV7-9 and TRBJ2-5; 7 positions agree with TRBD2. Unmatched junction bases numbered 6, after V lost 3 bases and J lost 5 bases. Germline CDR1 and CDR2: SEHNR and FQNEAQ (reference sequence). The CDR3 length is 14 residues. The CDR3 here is CASSFPAGGETQYF. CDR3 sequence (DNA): TGTGCCAGCAGCTTCCCGGCCGGGGGGGAGACCCAGTACTTC.

The CDR3 region has the DNA TGCGCCAGCAGCACTGGACTAGCGGGAGGTGGCGAGCAGTACTTC. It encodes CASSTGLAGGGEQYF. This chain uses TRBV5-1 with TRBJ2-7, with 14 bases fitting TRBD2. V shed 4 bases and J 6 bases; nucleotides not matched to a gene: 6. CDR3 length equals 15 residues. Germline CDR1 reads SGHRS; CDR2 reads YFSETQ.

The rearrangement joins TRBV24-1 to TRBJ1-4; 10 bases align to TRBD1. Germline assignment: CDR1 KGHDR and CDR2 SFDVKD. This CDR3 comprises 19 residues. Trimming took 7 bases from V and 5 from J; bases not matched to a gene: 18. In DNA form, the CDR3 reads TGTGCCACCAGGCCGAAAACGACCGGGACAGGGGCCATCAATGAAAAACTGTTTTTT. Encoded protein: CATRPKTTGTGAINEKLFF.

In nucleotides, the CDR3 is TGTGCCACCAGCAGAGATGTGGCAGGGGTCCAGCCCCAGCATTTT. This codes for CATSRDVAGVQPQHF. This chain joins TRBV15 and TRBJ1-5; D might be TRBD1 (6 bases). This CDR3 region has 15 residues. The ends were cut back, 0 bases at V and 7 bases at J, with 13 bases in the middle. CDR1 and CDR2 (germline): LNHNV, YYDKDF (reference sequence).

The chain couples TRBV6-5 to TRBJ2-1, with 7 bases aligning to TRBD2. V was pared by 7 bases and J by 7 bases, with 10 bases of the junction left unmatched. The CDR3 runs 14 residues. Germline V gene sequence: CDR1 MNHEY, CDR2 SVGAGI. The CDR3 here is CASTQWTSSNEQFF. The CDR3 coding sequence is TGTGCCAGCACCCAGTGGACTAGTAGTAATGAGCAGTTCTTC.

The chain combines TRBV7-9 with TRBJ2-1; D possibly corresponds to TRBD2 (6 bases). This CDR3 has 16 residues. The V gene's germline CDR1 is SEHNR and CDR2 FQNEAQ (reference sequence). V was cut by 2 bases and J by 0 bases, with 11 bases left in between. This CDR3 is CASSLRDWSSYNEQFF. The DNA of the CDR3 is TGTGCCAGCAGCTTAAGGGACTGGAGCTCCTACAATGAGCAGTTCTTC. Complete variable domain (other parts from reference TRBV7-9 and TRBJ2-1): DTGVSQNPRHKITKRGQNVTFRCDPISEHNRLYWYRQTLGQGPEFLTYFQNEAQLEKSRLLSDRFSAERPKGSFSTLEIQRTEQGDSAMYLCASSLRDWSSYNEQFFGPGTRLTVL.

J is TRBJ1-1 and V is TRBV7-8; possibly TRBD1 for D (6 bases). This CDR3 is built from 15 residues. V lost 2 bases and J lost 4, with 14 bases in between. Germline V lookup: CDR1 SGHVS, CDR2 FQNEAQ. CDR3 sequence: CASSLRPAGVTEAFF. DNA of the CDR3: TGTGCCAGCAGCTTAAGGCCGGCAGGGGTCACTGAAGCTTTCTTT.

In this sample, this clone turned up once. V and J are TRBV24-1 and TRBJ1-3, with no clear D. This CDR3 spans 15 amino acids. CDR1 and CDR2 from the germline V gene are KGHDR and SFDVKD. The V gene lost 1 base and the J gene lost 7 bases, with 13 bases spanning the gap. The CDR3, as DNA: TGTGCCACCAGTGATTTCGACACGCCGGTGAACACCATATATTTT. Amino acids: CATSDFDTPVNTIYF.